These T cell receptor beta chains were read from a single sample in a study of blood T cell repertoires in COVID-19. Produced via immunoSEQ multiplex PCR; TCRdb's table is partial and in-frame only. The sample has about 130,000 clones; 86% are singletons. The sample taken for sequencing was peripheral blood. Source of these receptors: a human donor in a cohort sampled during active COVID-19. Each CDR3 is given with its conserved first and last residue. The order of the fields is CDR3 protein, CDR3 DNA, clone size, J gene, D gene, V gene. The D gene is left open where the match is weak. The size of a clone is reported for some rows only, either as once, few or many, or as a class for expanded clones.

CASNIGQYSLYGYTF TGTGCCAGTAACATCGGACAGTATTCCCTTTATGGCTACACCTTC . TRBJ1-2 . TRBV19
CANDGGATPEKNPSGNTIYF TGTGCCAACGATGGGGGGGCTACGCCCGAGAAAAACCCTTCTGGAAACACCATATATTTT once TRBJ1-3 . TRBV18
CASSFPQTGDTQYF TGTGCCAGCAGCTTTCCCCAGACGGGGGATACGCAGTATTTT . TRBJ2-3 . TRBV7-9
CAWSVKLTDTQYF TGTGCCTGGAGTGTAAAGCTCACAGATACGCAGTATTTT . TRBJ2-3 . TRBV30
CASSAVGSGSHTDTQYF TGTGCCAGCAGTGCGGTAGGTAGCGGGAGCCACACAGATACGCAGTATTTT once TRBJ2-3 TRBD2 TRBV2
CASSPWGTSGYNEQFF TGTGCCAGCAGTCCATGGGGGACTAGCGGCTACAATGAGCAGTTCTTC . TRBJ2-1 TRBD2 TRBV7-9
CASSSRGLGYTF TGTGCCAGTAGTTCCAGGGGGCTAGGCTACACCTTC few TRBJ1-2 TRBD1 TRBV19
CATEPGQGSAPPHF TGTGCCACCGAGCCGGGACAGGGTTCTGCGCCTCCGCATTTT few TRBJ1-5 TRBD1 TRBV28
CASSHSDRGWRPTYEQYF TGTGCCAGCAGCCATTCGGACAGGGGTTGGCGGCCCACCTACGAGCAGTACTTC . TRBJ2-7 . TRBV21-1
CASSQDSSYNSPLHF TGCGCCAGCAGCCAAGATAGCTCCTATAATTCACCCCTCCACTTT . TRBJ1-6 . TRBV4-3
CASSFSSTEAFF TGTGCCAGCAGCTTTTCTAGCACTGAAGCTTTCTTT few TRBJ1-1 . TRBV7-9
CASSYRLALGEQYF TGTGCCAGCAGTTACCGACTAGCATTGGGCGAGCAGTACTTC . TRBJ2-7 TRBD2 TRBV27
CASSLAEGGSYEQYF TGTGCCAGCTCACTGGCCGAGGGGGGGTCCTACGAGCAGTACTTC once TRBJ2-7 . TRBV18
CASRTPGLGQSYEQYF TGTGCCAGCAGGACCCCGGGACTAGGTCAATCCTACGAGCAGTACTTC . TRBJ2-7 TRBD2 TRBV2
CASSVSSSSEQFF TGTGCCAGCAGCGTAAGCTCTAGCTCTGAGCAGTTCTTC . TRBJ2-1 . TRBV9
CASSAQGDEQFF TGTGCCAGCAGTGCCCAGGGTGATGAGCAGTTCTTC . TRBJ2-1 . TRBV25-1
CAISDTMATAEAFF TGTGCCATAAGCGATACGATGGCGACAGCTGAAGCTTTCTTT . TRBJ1-1 . TRBV10-3
CASSIRGLAKNEQFF TGTGCCAGTAGTATCCGAGGACTAGCGAAAAATGAGCAGTTCTTC . TRBJ2-1 TRBD2 TRBV19
CASTLGRVSSYNSPLHF TGTGCCAGCACCCTAGGGAGGGTTAGCTCCTATAATTCACCCCTCCACTTT . TRBJ1-6 . TRBV2
CASSQSGSGGYTF TGTGCCAGCAGCCAATCAGGATCGGGAGGCTACACCTTC few TRBJ1-2 . TRBV3-1/TRBV3-2
CASSRSYTTENTEAFF TGCGCCAGCAGCCGCTCATATACGACAGAAAACACTGAAGCTTTCTTT . TRBJ1-1 . TRBV4-1
CASSKGLAGAYEQYF TGTGCCAGTAGTAAGGGCCTAGCGGGAGCTTACGAGCAGTACTTC . TRBJ2-7 TRBD2 TRBV19
CASEGGGETQYF TGTGCCAGCGAGGGAGGGGGGGAGACCCAGTACTTC . TRBJ2-5 . TRBV6-6
CASGLRRTGYEQYF TGTGCCAGCGGACTTCGACGGACAGGCTACGAGCAGTACTTC . TRBJ2-7 TRBD1 TRBV27
CASSGSTRGQETQYF TGTGCCAGCTCTGGGTCGACCCGGGGCCAAGAGACCCAGTACTTC . TRBJ2-5 . TRBV18
CASSSYRGTGELFF TGTGCCAGCAGTTCATACAGGGGAACCGGGGAGCTGTTTTTT once TRBJ2-2 TRBD1 TRBV6-5
CASSRAGQGRNEQFF TGTGCCAGCAGTCGGGCCGGACAGGGTAGGAATGAGCAGTTCTTC . TRBJ2-1 TRBD1 TRBV27
CASSYKSSFGYTF TGTGCCAGCAGTTATAAATCGTCGTTTGGCTACACCTTC . TRBJ1-2 . TRBV6-2/TRBV6-3
CASRSEGDTQYF TGTGCCAGCAGGTCAGAGGGAGATACGCAGTATTTT . TRBJ2-3 . TRBV2
CASKAGGPADTQYF TGTGCCAGTAAAGCGGGAGGGCCGGCAGATACGCAGTATTTT . TRBJ2-3 TRBD2 TRBV25-1
CAIGVGTGNQPQHF TGTGCCATCGGGGTGGGGACAGGGAATCAGCCCCAGCATTTT . TRBJ1-5 TRBD1 TRBV10-3
CASSQELRAEQYF TGCGCCAGCAGCCAAGAATTGAGGGCCGAGCAGTACTTC few TRBJ2-7 . TRBV4-1
CASSIPGTGSHEQYF TGTGCCAGCAGCATTCCCGGGACAGGGTCCCACGAGCAGTACTTC . TRBJ2-7 TRBD1 TRBV7-2
CAISGTGVYEQYF TGTGCCATCAGTGGGACAGGGGTGTACGAGCAGTACTTC . TRBJ2-7 TRBD1 TRBV10-3
CASSPPRGVEETQYF TGTGCCAGCTCACCCCCCCGGGGTGTGGAAGAGACCCAGTACTTC . TRBJ2-5 . TRBV18
CASSRLVEETQYF TGCGCCAGCAGTCGGCTGGTGGAGGAGACCCAGTACTTC once TRBJ2-5 . TRBV5-1
CASSHPGQVANYGYTF TGCGCCAGCAGCCATCCTGGACAGGTAGCTAACTATGGCTACACCTTC . TRBJ1-2 TRBD1 TRBV4-1
CASSLAAGYGYTF TGTGCCAGCAGCTTGGCGGCAGGCTATGGCTACACCTTC . TRBJ1-2 . TRBV5-6
CARRLEWGGEQYF TGTGCCAGAAGGTTGGAGTGGGGGGGCGAGCAGTACTTC . TRBJ2-7 TRBD2 TRBV5-3
CASSLGGANEQYF TGTGCCAGCAGCCTGGGGGGGGCCAACGAGCAGTACTTC . TRBJ2-7 . TRBV7-2
CASSNRQGVTYEQYF TGTGCCAGCAGCAACCGACAGGGGGTTACCTACGAGCAGTACTTC . TRBJ2-7 TRBD1 TRBV7-2
CASSESTVQETQYF TGTGCCAGCAGTGAAAGCACAGTCCAAGAGACCCAGTACTTC . TRBJ2-5 . TRBV6-1
CASSSRTSGSAQYF TGTGCCAGCAGTTCCCGGACTAGCGGGAGCGCGCAGTATTTT . TRBJ2-3 TRBD2 TRBV6-5
CASSFPTRPTGELFF TGTGCCAGCAGCTTCCCGACTCGTCCCACCGGGGAGCTGTTTTTT . TRBJ2-2 . TRBV7-2
CASSRANTDTQYF TGTGCCAGTAGTCGAGCTAACACAGATACGCAGTATTTT once TRBJ2-3 . TRBV19
CASSADGTNGEKLFF TGCGCCAGCAGCGCTGATGGGACAAACGGGGAAAAACTGTTTTTT . TRBJ1-4 . TRBV5-1
CASSPRGEEKLFF TGTGCCAGCAGCCCCAGGGGTGAGGAAAAACTGTTTTTT . TRBJ1-4 . TRBV7-2
CASKFTGNTGELFF TGTGCCAGCAAATTCACAGGGAACACCGGGGAGCTGTTTTTT . TRBJ2-2 . TRBV2
CASSESRASNQPQHF TGCGCCAGCAGTGAGTCGAGGGCCTCCAATCAGCCCCAGCATTTT . TRBJ1-5 . TRBV10-2
CASSQVIGGTDTQYF TGCGCCAGCAGCCAAGTGATAGGGGGAACAGATACGCAGTATTTT . TRBJ2-3 . TRBV4-1
CAISEPGRLAGESYEQYF TGTGCCATCAGTGAGCCAGGTCGTCTAGCGGGAGAGAGCTACGAGCAGTACTTC . TRBJ2-7 TRBD2 TRBV10-3
CASSLRRLAGGDNEQFF TGTGCCAGCAGCCTTCGCCGACTAGCCGGCGGAGACAATGAGCAGTTCTTC . TRBJ2-1 TRBD2 TRBV3-1/TRBV3-2
CASSLDRGEQYF TGTGCCAGCAGCTTAGATCGCGGCGAGCAGTACTTC . TRBJ2-7 . TRBV7-6